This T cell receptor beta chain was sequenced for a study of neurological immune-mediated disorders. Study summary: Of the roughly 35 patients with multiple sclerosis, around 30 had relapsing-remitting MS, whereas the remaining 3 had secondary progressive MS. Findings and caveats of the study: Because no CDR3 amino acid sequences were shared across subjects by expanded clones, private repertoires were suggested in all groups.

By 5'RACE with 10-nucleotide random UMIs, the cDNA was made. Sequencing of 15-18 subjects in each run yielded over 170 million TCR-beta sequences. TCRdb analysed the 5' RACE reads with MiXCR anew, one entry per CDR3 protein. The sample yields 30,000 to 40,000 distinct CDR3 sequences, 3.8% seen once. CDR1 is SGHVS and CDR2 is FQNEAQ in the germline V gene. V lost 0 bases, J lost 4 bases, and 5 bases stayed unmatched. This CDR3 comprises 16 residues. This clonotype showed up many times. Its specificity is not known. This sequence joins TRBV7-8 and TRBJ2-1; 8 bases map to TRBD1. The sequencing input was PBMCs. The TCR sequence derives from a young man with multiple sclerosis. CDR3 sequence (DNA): TGTGCCAGCAGCTTAGCGTCAGGGGGCCAGTACAATGAGCAGTTCTTC. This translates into CASSLASGGQYNEQFF.